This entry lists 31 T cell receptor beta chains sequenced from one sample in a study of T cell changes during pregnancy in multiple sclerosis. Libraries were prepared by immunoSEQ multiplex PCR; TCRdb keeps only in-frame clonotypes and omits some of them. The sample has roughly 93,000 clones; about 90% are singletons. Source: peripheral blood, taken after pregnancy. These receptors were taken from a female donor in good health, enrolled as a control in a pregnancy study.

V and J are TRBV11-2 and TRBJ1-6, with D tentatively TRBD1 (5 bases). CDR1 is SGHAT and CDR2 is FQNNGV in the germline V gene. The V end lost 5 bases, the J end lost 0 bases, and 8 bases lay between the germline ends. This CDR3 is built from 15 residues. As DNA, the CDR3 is TGTGCCAGCAGCCCCGACAGCTCCTATAATTCACCCCTCCACTTT. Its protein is CASSPDSSYNSPLHF.

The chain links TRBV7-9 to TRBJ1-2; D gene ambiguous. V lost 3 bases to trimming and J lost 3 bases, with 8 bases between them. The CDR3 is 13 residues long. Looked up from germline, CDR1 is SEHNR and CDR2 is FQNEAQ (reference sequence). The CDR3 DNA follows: TGTGCCAGCAGCTTGGAGGGCCACTATGGCTACACCTTC. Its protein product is CASSLEGHYGYTF.

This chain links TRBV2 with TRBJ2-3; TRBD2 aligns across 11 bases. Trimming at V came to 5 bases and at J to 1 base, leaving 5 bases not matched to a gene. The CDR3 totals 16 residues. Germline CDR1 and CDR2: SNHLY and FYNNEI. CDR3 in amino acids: CASSTSGSLRTDTQYF. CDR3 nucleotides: TGTGCCAGCAGTACTAGCGGGAGTTTGCGCACAGATACGCAGTATTTT.

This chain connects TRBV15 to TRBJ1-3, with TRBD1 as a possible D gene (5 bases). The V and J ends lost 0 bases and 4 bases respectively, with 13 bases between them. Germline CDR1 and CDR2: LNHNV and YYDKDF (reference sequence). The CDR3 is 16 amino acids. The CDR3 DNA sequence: TGTGCCACCAGCAGAGATAATCAGGGCGCCGGAAACACCATATATTTT. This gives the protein CATSRDNQGAGNTIYF.

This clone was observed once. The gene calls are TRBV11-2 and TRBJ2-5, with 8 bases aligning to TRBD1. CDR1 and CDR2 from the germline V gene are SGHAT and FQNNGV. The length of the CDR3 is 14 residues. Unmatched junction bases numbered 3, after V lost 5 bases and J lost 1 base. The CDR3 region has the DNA TGTGCCAGCAGCCACGGACAGGGCCAAGAGACCCAGTACTTC. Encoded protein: CASSHGQGQETQYF. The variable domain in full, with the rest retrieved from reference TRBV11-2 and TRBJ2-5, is EAGVAQSPRYKIIEKRQSVAFWCNPISGHATLYWYQQILGQGPKLLIQFQNNGVVDDSQLPKDRFSAERLKGVDSTLKIQPAKLEDSAVYLCASSHGQGQETQYFGPGTRLLVL.

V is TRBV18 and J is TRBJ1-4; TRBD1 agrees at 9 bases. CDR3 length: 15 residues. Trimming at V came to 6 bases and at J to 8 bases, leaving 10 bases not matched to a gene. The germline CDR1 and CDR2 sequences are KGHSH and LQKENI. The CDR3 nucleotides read TGTGCCAGCTCCCAATTGGGACAGGGAAACGAAAAACTGTTTTTT. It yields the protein CASSQLGQGNEKLFF.

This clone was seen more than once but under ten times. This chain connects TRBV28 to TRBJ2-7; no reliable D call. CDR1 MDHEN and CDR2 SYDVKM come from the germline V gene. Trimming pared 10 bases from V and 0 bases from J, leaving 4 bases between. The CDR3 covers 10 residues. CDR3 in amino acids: CATYSYEQYF. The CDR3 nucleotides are TGTGCCACCTACTCCTACGAGCAGTACTTC.

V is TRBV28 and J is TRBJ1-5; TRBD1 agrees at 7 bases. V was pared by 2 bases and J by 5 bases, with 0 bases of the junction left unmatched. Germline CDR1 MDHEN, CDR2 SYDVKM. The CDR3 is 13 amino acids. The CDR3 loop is CASSLTGDQPQHF. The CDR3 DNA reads TGTGCCAGCAGTTTAACAGGGGATCAGCCCCAGCATTTT.

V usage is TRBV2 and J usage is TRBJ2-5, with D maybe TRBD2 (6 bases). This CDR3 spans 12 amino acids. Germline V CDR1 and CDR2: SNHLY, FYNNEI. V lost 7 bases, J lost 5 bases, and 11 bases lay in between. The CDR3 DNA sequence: TGTGCCAGCAATGTCCGGGAGGAGACCCAGTACTTC. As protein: CASNVREETQYF.

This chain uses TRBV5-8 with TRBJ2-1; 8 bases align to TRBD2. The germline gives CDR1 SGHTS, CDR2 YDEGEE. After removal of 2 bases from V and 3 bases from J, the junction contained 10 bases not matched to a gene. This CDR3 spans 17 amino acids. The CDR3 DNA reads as TGTGCCAGCAGCTTCCGGGTTAGACTAGCGAACTACAATGAGCAGTTCTTC. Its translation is CASSFRVRLANYNEQFF.

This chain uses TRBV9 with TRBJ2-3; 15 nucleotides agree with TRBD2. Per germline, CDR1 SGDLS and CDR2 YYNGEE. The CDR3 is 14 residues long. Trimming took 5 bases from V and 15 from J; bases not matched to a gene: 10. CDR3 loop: CASSPGLAGGPEYF. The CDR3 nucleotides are TGTGCCAGCAGTCCTGGACTAGCGGGGGGGCCCGAATATTTT.

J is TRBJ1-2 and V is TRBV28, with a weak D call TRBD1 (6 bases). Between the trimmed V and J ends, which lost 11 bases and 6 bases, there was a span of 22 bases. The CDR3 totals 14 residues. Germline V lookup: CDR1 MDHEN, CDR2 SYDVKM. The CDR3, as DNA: TGTGCCTACAGAACCAGGGGCAGTCGGAATGGCTACACCTTC. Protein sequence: CAYRTRGSRNGYTF.

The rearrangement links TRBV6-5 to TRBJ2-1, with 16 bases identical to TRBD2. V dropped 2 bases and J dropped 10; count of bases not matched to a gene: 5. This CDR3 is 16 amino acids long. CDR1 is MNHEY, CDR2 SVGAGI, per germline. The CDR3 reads CASSYPGLAGGAEQFF. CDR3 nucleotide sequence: TGTGCCAGCAGTTACCCGGGACTAGCGGGGGGGGCAGAGCAGTTCTTC.

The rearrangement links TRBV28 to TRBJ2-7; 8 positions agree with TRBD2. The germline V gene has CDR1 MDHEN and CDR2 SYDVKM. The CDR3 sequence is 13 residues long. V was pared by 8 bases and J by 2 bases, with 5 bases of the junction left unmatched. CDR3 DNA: TGTGCCAGCGAAGCGGGAGAAACCTACGAGCAGTACTTC. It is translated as CASEAGETYEQYF.

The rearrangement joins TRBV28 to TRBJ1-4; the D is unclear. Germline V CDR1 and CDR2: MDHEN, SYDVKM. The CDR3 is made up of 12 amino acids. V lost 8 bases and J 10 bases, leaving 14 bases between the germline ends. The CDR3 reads CASSRVPPKLFF. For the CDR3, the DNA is TGTGCCAGCTCTCGGGTCCCGCCAAAACTGTTTTTT.

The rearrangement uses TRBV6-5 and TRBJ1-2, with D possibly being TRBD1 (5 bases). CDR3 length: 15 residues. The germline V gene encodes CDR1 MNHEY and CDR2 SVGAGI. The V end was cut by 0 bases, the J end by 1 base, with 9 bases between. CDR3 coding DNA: TGTGCCAGCAGTTACTCGTCCAGGGTTAACTATGGCTACACCTTC. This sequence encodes CASSYSSRVNYGYTF.

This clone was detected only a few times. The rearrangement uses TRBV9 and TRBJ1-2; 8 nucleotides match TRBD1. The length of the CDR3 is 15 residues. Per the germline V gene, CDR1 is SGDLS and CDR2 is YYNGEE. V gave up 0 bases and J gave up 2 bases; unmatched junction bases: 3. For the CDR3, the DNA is TGTGCCAGCAGCGTAGACAGGGGGGCCAACTATGGCTACACCTTC. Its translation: CASSVDRGANYGYTF. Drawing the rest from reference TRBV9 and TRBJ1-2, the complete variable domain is DSGVTQTPKHLITATGQRVTLRCSPRSGDLSVYWYQQSLDQGLQFLIQYYNGEERAKGNILERFSAQQFPDLHSELNLSSLELGDSALYFCASSVDRGANYGYTFGSGTRLTVV.

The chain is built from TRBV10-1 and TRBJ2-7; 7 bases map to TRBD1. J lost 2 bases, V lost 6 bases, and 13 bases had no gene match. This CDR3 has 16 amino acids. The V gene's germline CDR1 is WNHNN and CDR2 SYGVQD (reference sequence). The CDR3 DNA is TGCGCCAGCAGCGTAACGGGACAGTACCAAGCCTACGAGCAGTACTTC. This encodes CASSVTGQYQAYEQYF.

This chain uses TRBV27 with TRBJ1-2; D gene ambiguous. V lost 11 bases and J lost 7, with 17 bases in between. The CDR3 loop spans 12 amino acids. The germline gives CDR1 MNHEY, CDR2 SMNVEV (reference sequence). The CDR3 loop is CACGGGLVGYTF. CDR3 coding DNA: TGTGCCTGCGGAGGAGGCCTGGTTGGCTACACCTTC.

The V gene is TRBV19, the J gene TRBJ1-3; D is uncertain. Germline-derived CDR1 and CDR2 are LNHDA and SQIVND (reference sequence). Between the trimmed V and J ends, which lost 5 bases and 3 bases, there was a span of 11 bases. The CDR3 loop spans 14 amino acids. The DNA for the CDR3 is TGTGCCAGTAGTTCAGGACTGGTTGGAAACACCATATATTTT. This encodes CASSSGLVGNTIYF.

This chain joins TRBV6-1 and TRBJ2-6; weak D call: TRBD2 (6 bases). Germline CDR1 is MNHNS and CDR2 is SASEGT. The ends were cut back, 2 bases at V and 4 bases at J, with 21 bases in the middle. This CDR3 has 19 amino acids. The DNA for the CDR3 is TGTGCCAGCAGTGAATTGATCGGGAGCCCCAAAAGAGGGGCCAACGTCCTGACTTTC. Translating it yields CASSELIGSPKRGANVLTF.

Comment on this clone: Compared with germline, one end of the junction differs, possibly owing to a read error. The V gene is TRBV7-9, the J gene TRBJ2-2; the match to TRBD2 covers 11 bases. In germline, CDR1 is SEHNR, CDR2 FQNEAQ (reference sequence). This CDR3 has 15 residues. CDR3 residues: CASSLAGGNTGELFF. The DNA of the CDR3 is TGTGCCAGCAGCCTAGCGGGAGGGAACACCGGGGAGCTGTTTTTT.

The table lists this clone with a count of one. The chain's CDR3 is CASSLLGQGADTQYF. The CDR3 DNA reads as TGTGCCAGCAGCCTACTGGGACAGGGAGCAGATACGCAGTATTTT. The chain recombines TRBV13 with TRBJ2-3; 9 bases are a match to TRBD1. Germline CDR1 and CDR2: PRHDT and FYEKMQ (reference sequence). CDR3 length equals 15 residues. V lost 5 bases, J lost 4 bases, and 7 bases stayed unmatched.

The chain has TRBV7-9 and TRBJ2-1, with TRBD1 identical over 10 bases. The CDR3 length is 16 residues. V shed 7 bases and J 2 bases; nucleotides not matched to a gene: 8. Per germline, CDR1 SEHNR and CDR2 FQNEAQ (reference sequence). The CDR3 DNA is TGTGCCAGCACCCTAGACAGGGGGCTGGCCTACAATGAGCAGTTCTTC. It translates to CASTLDRGLAYNEQFF.

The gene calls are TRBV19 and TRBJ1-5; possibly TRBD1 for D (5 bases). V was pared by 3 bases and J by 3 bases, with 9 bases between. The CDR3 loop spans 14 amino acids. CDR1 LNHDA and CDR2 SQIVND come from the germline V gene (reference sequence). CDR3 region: CASSIRDYNQPQHF. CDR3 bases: TGTGCCAGTAGTATTCGGGACTACAATCAGCCCCAGCATTTT.

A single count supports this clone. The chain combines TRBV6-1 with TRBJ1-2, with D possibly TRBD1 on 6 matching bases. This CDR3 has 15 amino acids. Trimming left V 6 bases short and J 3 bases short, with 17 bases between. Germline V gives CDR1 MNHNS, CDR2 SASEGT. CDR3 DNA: TGTGCCAGCAGCGTTACAGGGAAACGGGACTATGGCTACACCTTC. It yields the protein CASSVTGKRDYGYTF.

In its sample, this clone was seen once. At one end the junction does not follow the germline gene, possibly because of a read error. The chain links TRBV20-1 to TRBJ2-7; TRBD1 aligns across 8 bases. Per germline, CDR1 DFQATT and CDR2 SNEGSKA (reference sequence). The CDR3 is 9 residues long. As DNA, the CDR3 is TGCAGTGCTACCGGGACAGGACCTTTC. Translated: CSATGTGPF.

CDR3 in DNA: TGTGCCAGTATGGAAACGGGGGGTTACTACAATGAGCAGTTCTTC. It codes for CASMETGGYYNEQFF. The chain carries TRBV19 and TRBJ2-1; the match to TRBD2 covers 7 bases. The CDR3 loop spans 15 amino acids. In germline, CDR1 is LNHDA, CDR2 SQIVND (reference sequence). The trim removed 7 bases at V and 3 bases at J, leaving 9 bases unmatched.

The CDR3 protein is CASSTRLAGGRSTGELFF. The DNA for the CDR3 is TGTGCCAGCAGCACTCGACTAGCGGGGGGAAGGAGCACCGGGGAGCTGTTTTTT. The chain carries TRBV11-2 and TRBJ2-2; 13 bases are shared with TRBD2. The J segment lost 4 bases and the V segment lost 5 bases, leaving 10 bases of the junction unmatched. The CDR3 is 18 residues long. The germline V gene has CDR1 SGHAT and CDR2 FQNNGV.

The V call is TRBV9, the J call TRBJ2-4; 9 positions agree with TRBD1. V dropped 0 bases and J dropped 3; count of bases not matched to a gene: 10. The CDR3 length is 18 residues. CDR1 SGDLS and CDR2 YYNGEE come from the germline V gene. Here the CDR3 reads CASSVVAEGTGYKNIQYF. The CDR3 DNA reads TGTGCCAGCAGCGTAGTTGCAGAGGGGACAGGGTACAAAAACATTCAGTACTTC.

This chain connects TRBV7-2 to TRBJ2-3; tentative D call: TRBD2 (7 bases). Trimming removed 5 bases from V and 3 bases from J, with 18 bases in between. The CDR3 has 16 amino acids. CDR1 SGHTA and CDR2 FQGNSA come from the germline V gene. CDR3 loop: CASSPQQGGGTDTQYF. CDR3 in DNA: TGTGCCAGCAGCCCCCAACAGGGAGGGGGAACAGATACGCAGTATTTT.